This T cell receptor (beta chain) comes out of a study of cytomegalovirus exposure and HLA in healthy donors. PCR was performed using 60 Vbeta and 13 Jbeta primers. Sequencing was performed with immunoSEQ multiplex PCR; in TCRdb, only in-frame clones are kept and a portion is missing. The sample shows about 160,000 clones, roughly 80% of them seen only once. Findings of the study overall: A later analysis appeared to link common viral pathogens to several of the most significant clusters.

The CDR3 has 14 amino acids. The germline CDR1 and CDR2 sequences are LGHNA and YNFKEQ. With V trimmed by 4 bases and J by 6 bases, 7 bases remained unmatched. As for this clone: No antigen is known for it.

V is TRBV4-2 and J is TRBJ1-2, with TRBD1 matching 8 bases. Input material: PBMCs. This TCR was sampled from a woman between 18 and 29 years old in good health and CMV-seronegative. The CDR3 coding sequence is TGTGCCAGCAGCCCGACAGGACAGGGCGATGGCTACACCTTC. Translation gives CASSPTGQGDGYTF.